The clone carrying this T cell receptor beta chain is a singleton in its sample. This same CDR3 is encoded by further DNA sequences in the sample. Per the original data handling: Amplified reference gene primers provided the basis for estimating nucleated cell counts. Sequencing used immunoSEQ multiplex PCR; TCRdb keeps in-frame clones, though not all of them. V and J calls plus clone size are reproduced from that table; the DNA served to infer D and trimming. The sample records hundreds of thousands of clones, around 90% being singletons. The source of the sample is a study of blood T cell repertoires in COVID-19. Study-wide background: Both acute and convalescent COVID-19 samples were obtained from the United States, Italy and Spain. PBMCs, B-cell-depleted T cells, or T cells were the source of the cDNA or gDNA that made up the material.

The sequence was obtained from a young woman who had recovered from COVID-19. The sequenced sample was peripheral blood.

CDR3 nucleotide sequence: TGTGCCAGCTCACCCCCGAGCGGGAGCTCCTACAATGAGCAGTTCTTC. Translating gives CASSPPSGSSYNEQFF. V usage is TRBV18 and J usage is TRBJ2-1; 8 bases match TRBD2. Germline-derived CDR1 and CDR2 are KGHSH and LQKENI. V shed 3 bases and J 0 bases; nucleotides not matched to a gene: 4. CDR3 length: 16 residues. The variable domain in full, completed from reference TRBV18 and TRBJ2-1, reads NAGVMQNPRHLVRRRGQEARLRCSPMKGHSHVYWYRQLPEEGLKFMVYLQKENIIDESGMPKERFSAEFPKEGPSILRIQQVVRGDSAAYFCASSPPSGSSYNEQFFGPGTRLTVL.